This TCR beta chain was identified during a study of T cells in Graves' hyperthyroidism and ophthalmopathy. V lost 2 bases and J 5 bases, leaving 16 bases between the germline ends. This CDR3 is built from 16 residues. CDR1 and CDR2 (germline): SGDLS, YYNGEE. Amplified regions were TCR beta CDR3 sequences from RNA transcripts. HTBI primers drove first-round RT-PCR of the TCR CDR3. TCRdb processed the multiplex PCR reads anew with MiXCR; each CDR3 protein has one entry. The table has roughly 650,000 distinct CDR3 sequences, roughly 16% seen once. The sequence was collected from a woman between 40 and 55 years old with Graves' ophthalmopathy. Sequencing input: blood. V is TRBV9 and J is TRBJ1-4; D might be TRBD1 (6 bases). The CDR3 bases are TGTGCCAGCAGCGTGGGTCAGTCCGGGGGCAATGAAAAACTGTTTTTT. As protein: CASSVGQSGGNEKLFF. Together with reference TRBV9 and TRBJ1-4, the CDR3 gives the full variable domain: DSGVTQTPKHLITATGQRVTLRCSPRSGDLSVYWYQQSLDQGLQFLIQYYNGEERAKGNILERFSAQQFPDLHSELNLSSLELGDSALYFCASSVGQSGGNEKLFFGSGTQLSVL.